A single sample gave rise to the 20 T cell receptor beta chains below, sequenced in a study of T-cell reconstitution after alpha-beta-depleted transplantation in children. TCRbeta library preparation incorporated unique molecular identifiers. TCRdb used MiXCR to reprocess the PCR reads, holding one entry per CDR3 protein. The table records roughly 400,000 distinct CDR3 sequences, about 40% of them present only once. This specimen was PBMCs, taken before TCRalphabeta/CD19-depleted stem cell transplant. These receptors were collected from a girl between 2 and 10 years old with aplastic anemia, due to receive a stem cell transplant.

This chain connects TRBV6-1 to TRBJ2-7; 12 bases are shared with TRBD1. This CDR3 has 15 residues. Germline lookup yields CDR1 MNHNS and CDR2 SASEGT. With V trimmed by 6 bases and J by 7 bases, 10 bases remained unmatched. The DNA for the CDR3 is TGTGCCAGCAGACCACTCCGGGACAGGGGGCGAGAGCAGTACTTC. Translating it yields CASRPLRDRGREQYF.

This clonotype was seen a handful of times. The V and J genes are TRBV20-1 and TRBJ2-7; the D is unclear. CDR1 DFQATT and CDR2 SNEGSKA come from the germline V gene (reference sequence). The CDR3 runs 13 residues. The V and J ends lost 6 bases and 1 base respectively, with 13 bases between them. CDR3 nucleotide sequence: TGCAGTGCCGTAACACCACCGTCCTACGAGCAGTACTTC. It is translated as CSAVTPPSYEQYF.

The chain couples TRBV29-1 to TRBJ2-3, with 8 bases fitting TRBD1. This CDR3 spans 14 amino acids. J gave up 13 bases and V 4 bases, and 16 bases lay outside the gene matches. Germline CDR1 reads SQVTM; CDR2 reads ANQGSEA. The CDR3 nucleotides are TGCAGCGTTGCTGGGTTGGGACAGGTCCTTATCGAGTATTTT. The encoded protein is CSVAGLGQVLIEYF.

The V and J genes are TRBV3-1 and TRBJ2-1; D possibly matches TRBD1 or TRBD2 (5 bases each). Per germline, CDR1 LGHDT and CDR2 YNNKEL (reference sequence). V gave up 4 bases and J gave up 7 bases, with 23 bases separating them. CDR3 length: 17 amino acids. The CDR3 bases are TGTGCCAGCAGCCGATCGGGACGGCTTGTGAGGGTAAATGAGCAGTTCTTC. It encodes CASSRSGRLVRVNEQFF.

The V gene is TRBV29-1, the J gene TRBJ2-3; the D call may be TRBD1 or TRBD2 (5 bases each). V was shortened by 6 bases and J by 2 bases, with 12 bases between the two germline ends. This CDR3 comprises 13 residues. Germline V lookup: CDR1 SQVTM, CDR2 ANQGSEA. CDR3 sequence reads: CSVSGLITDTQYF. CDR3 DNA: TGCAGCGTCTCGGGGCTGATCACAGATACGCAGTATTTT.

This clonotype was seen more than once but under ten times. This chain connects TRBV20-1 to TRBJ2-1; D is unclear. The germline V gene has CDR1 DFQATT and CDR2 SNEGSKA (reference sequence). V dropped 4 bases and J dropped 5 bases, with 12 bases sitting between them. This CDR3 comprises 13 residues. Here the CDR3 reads CSANDGPHNEQFF. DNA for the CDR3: TGCAGTGCTAACGACGGGCCCCACAATGAGCAGTTCTTC.

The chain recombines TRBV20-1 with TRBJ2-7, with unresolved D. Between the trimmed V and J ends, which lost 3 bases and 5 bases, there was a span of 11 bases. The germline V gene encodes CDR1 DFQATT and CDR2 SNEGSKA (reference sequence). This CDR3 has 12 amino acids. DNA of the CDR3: TGCAGTGCTAGTCCCGACATCAACGAGCAGTACTTC. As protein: CSASPDINEQYF.

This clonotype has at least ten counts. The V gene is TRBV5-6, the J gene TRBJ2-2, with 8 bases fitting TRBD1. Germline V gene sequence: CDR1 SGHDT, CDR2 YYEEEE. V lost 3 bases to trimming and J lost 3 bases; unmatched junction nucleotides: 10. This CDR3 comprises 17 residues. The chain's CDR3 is CASSSPVDRADTGELFF. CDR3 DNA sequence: TGTGCCAGCAGCTCTCCTGTGGACAGGGCCGACACCGGGGAGCTGTTTTTT.

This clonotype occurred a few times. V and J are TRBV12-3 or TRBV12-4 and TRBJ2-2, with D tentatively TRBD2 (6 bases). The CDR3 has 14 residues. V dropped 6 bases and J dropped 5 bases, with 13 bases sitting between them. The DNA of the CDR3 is TGTGCCAGCAGCCTACTAGCTAGTACCGGGGAGCTGTTTTTT. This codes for CASSLLASTGELFF.

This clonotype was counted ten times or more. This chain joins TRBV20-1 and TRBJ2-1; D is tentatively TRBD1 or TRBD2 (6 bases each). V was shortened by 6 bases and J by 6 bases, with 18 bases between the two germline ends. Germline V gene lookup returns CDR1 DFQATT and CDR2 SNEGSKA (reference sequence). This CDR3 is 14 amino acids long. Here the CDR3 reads CSARGGGPPNEQFF. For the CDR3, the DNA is TGCAGTGCCAGGGGTGGAGGGCCCCCCAATGAGCAGTTCTTC.

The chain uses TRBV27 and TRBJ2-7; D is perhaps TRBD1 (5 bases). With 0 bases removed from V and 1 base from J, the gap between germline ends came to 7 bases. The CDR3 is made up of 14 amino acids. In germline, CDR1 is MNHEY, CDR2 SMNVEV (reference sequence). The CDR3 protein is CASSLSDSSYEQYF. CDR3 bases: TGTGCCAGCAGTTTATCCGACAGTTCCTACGAGCAGTACTTC.

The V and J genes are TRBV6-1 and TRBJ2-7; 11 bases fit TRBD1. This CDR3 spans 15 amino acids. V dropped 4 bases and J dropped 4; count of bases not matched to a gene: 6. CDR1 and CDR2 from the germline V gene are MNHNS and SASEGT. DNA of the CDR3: TGTGCCAGCAGTGCCCGGGACAGGGGGGGGTACGAGCAGTACTTC. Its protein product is CASSARDRGGYEQYF.

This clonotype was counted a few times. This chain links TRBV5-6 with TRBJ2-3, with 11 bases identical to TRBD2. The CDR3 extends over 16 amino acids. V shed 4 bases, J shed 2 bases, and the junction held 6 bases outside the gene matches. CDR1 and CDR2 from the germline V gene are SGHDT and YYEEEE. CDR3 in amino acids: CASSHTSGRTTDTQYF. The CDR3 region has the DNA TGTGCCAGCAGCCACACTAGCGGGAGAACCACAGATACGCAGTATTTT. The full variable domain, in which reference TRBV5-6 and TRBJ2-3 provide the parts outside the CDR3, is DAGVTQSPTHLIKTRGQQVTLRCSPKSGHDTVSWYQQALGQGPQFIFQYYEEEERQRGNFPDRFSGHQFPNYSSELNVNALLLGDSALYLCASSHTSGRTTDTQYFGPGTRLTVL.

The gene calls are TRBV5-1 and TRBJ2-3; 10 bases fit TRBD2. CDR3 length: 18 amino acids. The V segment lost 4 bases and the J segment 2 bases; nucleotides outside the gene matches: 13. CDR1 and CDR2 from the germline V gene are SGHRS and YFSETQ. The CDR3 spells CASSLESRTSGYTDTQYF. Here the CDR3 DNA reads TGCGCCAGCAGCCTAGAATCCCGGACTAGCGGTTACACAGATACGCAGTATTTT.

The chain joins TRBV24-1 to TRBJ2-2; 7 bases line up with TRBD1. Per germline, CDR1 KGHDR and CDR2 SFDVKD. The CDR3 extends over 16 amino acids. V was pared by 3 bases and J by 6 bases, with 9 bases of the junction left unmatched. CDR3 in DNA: TGTGCCACCAGTGATCCCCGGGACAGCCAATCCGGGGAGCTGTTTTTT. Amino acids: CATSDPRDSQSGELFF.

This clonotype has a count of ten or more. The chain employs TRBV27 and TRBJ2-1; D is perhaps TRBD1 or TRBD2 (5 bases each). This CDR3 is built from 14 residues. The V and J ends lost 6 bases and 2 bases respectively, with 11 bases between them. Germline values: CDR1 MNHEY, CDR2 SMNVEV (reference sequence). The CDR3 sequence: CASSPGLTYNEQFF. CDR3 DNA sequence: TGTGCCAGCAGCCCGGGGCTAACCTACAATGAGCAGTTCTTC.

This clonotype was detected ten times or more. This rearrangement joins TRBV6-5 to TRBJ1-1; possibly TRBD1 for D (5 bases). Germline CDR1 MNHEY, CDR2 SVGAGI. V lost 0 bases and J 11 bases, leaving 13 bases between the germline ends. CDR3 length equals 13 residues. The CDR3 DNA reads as TGTGCCAGCAGTTACTCAAGACAGACCGTGGCTTTCTTT. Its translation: CASSYSRQTVAFF.

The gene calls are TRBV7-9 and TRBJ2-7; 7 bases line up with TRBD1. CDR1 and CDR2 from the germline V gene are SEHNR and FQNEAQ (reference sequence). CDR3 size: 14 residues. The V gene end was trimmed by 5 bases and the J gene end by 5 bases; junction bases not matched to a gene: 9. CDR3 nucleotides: TGTGCCAGCAGCCTAATCGACAGGGACCACGAGCAGTACTTC. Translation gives CASSLIDRDHEQYF.

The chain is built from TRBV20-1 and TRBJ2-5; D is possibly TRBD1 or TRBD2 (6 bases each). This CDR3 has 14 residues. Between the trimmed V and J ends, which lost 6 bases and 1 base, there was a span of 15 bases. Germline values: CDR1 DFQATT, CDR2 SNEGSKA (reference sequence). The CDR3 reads CSAGGPRLQETQYF. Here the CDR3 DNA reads TGCAGTGCCGGGGGCCCGAGACTCCAAGAGACCCAGTACTTC.

The CDR3 is CASSWDRVYSGANVLTF. The CDR3 region has the DNA TGTGCCAGCAGCTGGGACAGGGTTTACTCTGGGGCCAACGTCCTGACTTTC. The chain uses TRBV12-3 or TRBV12-4 and TRBJ2-6; TRBD1 agrees at 9 bases. V lost 6 bases to trimming and J lost 0 bases; unmatched junction nucleotides: 6. The CDR3 loop spans 17 amino acids.